The clone carrying this T cell receptor (beta chain) was observed many times. Its antigen is unidentified. Genomic DNA provided the template from which TCR beta CDR3 was amplified by two-round multiplex PCR. Individual primers that were specific to each TRBV and TRBJ gene served in first-round PCR. TCRdb passed the multiplex PCR reads through MiXCR, listing each CDR3 protein once. Here the sample spans 15,000 to 20,000 distinct CDR3 sequences, 29% being singletons. This entry comes from a study of prognosis after radiotherapy for stage I lung cancer. Looking at the study overall: Recruiting of stage I non-small cell lung cancer patients into the study occurred between 2018 and 2019. Around 14 patients presented with newly diagnosed primary stage I lung tumors, and 4 or 5 carried oligometastatic NSCLC following surgical resection of the primary tumor. Squamous cell carcinoma tumors occurred in about 7 patients, adenocarcinoma in roughly eleven. The study's findings and limits: There was no determination made of whether the expanded TCR clones were tumor-specific.

The sequence was obtained from a donor aged 50 or older with non-small cell lung cancer. Material: PBMCs, obtained before or after stereotactic body radiation therapy (not recorded which).

The CDR3: CASSLEDWVMELSGNTIYF. DNA for the CDR3: TGTGCCAGCAGCTTAGAAGACTGGGTAATGGAACTATCTGGAAACACCATATATTTT. The chain links TRBV7-9 to TRBJ1-3; D unclear. This CDR3 has 19 residues. Germline values: CDR1 SEHNR, CDR2 FQNEAQ (reference sequence). V was pared by 1 base and J by 1 base, with 20 bases between.